This TCR beta chain was documented in a study of chemoradiotherapy in HPV16-positive cancers. About the research overall: A couple of HPV16-positive patients' cells yielded candidate HPV-specific clones and common motifs. Overall study findings and caveats: In HPV16-positive patients, HPV-responsive T-cell expansion tracked better recurrence-free survival.

The table came from immunoSEQ multiplex PCR; TCRdb's copy has only in-frame clones and leaves some out. Among around 5,200 clones listed, 75% to 90% were seen once. The CDR3 contains 14 residues. Trimming pared 2 bases from V and 4 bases from J, leaving 11 bases between. CDR1 SGHVS and CDR2 FQNEAQ come from the germline V gene. Of note for this clone: Its antigen is unknown.

This clonotype was obtained from a human donor with HPV-associated anogenital cancer. This chain uses TRBV7-8 with TRBJ1-1; unclear D gene. Sample: tumor tissue, taken from a patient who underwent chemoradiotherapy. CDR3 DNA sequence: TGTGCCAGCAGCTTAATAGGGAGTAGCACTGAAGCTTTCTTT. It is translated as CASSLIGSSTEAFF.